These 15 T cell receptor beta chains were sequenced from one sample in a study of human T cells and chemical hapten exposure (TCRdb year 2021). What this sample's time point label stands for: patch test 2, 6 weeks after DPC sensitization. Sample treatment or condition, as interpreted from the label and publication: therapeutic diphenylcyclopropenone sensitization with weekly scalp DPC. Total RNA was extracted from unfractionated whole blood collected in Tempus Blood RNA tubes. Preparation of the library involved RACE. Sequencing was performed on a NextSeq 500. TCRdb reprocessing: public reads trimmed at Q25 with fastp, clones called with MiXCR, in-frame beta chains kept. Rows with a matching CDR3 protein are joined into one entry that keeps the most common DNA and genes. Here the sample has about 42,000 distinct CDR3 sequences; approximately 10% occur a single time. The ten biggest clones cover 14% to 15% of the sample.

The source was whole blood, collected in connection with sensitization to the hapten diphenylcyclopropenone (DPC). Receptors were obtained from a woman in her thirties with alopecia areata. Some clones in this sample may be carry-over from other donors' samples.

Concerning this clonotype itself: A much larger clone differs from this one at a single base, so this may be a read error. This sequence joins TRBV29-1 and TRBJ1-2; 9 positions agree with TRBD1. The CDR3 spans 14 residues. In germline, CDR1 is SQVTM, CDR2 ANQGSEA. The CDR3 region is CSAEPTGGGYGYTF. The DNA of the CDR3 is TGCAGCGCTGAACCGACAGGGGGAGGCTATGGCTACACCTTC.

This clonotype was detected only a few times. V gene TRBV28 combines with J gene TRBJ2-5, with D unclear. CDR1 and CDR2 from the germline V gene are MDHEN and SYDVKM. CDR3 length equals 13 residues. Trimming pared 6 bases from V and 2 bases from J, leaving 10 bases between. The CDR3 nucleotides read TGTGCCAGCAGGGGTCCAGGACAAGAGACCCAGTACTTC. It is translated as CASRGPGQETQYF.

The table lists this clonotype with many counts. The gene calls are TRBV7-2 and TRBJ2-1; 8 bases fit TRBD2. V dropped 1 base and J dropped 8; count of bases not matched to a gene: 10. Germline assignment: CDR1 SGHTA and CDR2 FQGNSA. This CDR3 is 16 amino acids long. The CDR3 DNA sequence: TGTGCCAGCAGCTTAGAGGCTTATAGCGGGGTGTATGAGCAGTTCTTC. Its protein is CASSLEAYSGVYEQFF.

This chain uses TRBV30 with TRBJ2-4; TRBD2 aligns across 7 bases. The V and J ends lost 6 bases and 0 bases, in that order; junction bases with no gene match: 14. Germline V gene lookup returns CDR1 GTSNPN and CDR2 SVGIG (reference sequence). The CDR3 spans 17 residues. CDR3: CACAVGGLVIAKNIQYF. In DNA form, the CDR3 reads TGTGCCTGCGCGGTCGGCGGACTAGTAATAGCCAAAAACATTCAGTACTTC. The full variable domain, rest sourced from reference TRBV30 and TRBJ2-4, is SQTIHQWPATLVQPVGSPLSLECTVEGTSNPNLYWYRQAAGRGLQLLFYSVGIGQISSEVPQNLSASRPQDRQFILSSKKLLLSDSGFYLCACAVGGLVIAKNIQYFGAGTRLSVL.

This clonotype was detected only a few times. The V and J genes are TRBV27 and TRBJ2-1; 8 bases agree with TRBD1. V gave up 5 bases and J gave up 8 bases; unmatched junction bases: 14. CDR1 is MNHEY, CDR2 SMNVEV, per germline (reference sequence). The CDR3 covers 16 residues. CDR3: CASSAPWQGAKDEQFF. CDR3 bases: TGTGCCAGCAGTGCCCCATGGCAGGGGGCTAAGGATGAGCAGTTCTTC.

CDR3 coding DNA: TGTGCCAGCAGTTCGTCCGGGCCCTCCAATCAGCCCCAGCATTTT. Translation gives CASSSSGPSNQPQHF. The genes are TRBV28 and TRBJ1-5; D is unclear. The CDR3 spans 15 residues. Germline V gene data show CDR1 as MDHEN and CDR2 as SYDVKM. V was shortened by 4 bases and J by 3 bases, with 13 bases between the two germline ends.

CDR3 region: CASGRSYEQYF. The CDR3 DNA reads TGTGCCAGCGGACGATCCTACGAGCAGTACTTC. The chain recombines TRBV10-3 with TRBJ2-7, with D uncertain. V gave up 10 bases and J gave up 1 base, with 8 bases separating them. CDR1 and CDR2 (germline): ENHRY, SYGVKD. This CDR3 has 11 amino acids.

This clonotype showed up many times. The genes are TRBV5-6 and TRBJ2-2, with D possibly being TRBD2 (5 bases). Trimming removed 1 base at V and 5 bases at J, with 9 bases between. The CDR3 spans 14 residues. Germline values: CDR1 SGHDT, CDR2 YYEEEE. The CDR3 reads CASSLTRDTGELFF. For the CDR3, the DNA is TGTGCCAGCAGCTTGACCCGGGATACCGGGGAGCTGTTTTTT.

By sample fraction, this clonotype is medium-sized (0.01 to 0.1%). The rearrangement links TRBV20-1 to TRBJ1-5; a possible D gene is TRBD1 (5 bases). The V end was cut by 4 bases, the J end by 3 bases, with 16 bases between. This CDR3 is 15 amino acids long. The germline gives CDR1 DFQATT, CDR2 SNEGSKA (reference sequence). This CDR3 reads CSATTTRQHNQPQHF. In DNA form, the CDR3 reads TGCAGTGCTACTACAACCCGACAGCACAATCAGCCCCAGCATTTT.

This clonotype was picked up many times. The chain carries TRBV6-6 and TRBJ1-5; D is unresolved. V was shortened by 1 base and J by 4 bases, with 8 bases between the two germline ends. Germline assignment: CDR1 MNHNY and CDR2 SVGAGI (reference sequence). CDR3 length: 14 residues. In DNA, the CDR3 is TGTGCCAGCAGTTACTGGACGGAGAATCAGCCCCAGCATTTT. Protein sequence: CASSYWTENQPQHF.

As DNA, the CDR3 is TGTGCCAGCAGCTTAGTGACGGATATCACAGATACGCAGTATTTT. The encoded protein is CASSLVTDITDTQYF. The chain is built from TRBV7-9 and TRBJ2-3; D unresolved. V was pared by 1 base and J by 2 bases, with 10 bases between. The V gene's germline CDR1 is SEHNR and CDR2 FQNEAQ (reference sequence). The CDR3 is made up of 15 amino acids.

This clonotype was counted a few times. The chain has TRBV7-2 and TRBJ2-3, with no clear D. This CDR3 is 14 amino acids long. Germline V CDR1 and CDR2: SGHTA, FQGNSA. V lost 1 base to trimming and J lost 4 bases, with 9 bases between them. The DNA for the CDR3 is TGTGCCAGCAGCTTAGGGCTAGATTCAGATACGCAGTATTTT. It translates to CASSLGLDSDTQYF. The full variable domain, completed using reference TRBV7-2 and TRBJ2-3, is GAGVSQSPSNKVTEKGKDVELRCDPISGHTALYWYRQSLGQGLEFLIYFQGNSAPDKSGLPSDRFSAERTGGSVSTLTIQRTQQEDSAVYLCASSLGLDSDTQYFGPGTRLTVL.

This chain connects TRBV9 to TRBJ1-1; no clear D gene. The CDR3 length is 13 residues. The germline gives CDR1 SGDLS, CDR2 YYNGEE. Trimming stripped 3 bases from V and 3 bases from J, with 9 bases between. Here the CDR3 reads CASSAREDTEAFF. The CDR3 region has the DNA TGTGCCAGCAGCGCCCGGGAAGACACTGAAGCTTTCTTT.

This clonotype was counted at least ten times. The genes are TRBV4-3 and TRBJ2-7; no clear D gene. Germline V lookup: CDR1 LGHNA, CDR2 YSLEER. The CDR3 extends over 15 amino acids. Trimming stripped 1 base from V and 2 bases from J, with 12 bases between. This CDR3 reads CASSQGSSGTYEQYF. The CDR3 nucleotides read TGCGCCAGCAGCCAAGGGTCTTCAGGTACCTACGAGCAGTACTTC.

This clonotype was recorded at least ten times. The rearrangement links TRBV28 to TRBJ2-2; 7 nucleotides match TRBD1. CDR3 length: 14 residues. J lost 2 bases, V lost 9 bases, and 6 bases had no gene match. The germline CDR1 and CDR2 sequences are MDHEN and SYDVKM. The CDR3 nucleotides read TGTGCCAGTTACAGGGGCTTAAACACCGGGGAGCTGTTTTTT. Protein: CASYRGLNTGELFF.